Listed here are 2 T cell receptor beta chains from one sample, sequenced in a study of Ad26.COV2.S vaccination and SARS-CoV-2 variants. Treatment indicated: 19 received Ad26.COV2.S at low or high dose, single or two shots; roughly five received placebo; per-sample allocation not given. Collection of the samples took place on day 63 after the first injection of vaccine or placebo. The protocol was immunoSEQ multiplex PCR, while the TCRdb copy is restricted to in-frame clones and leaves out a portion. In the table there are 300,000 to 350,000 clones, approximately 80% of which are singletons. Material: peripheral blood, obtained in a trial of Ad26.COV2.S vaccine versus placebo. The receptor source for this set is a person between 18 and 65 years old who received the Ad26.COV2.S COVID-19 vaccine or a placebo.

The rearrangement uses TRBV7-6 and TRBJ2-7, with 7 bases that match TRBD1. J was trimmed by 0 bases and V by 10 bases; bases with no gene match: 9. Germline CDR1 is SGHVS and CDR2 is FNYEAQ. CDR3 length: 14 amino acids. CDR3 sequence (DNA): TGTGCCAACCAGGGGGAGACAGGCTCCTACGAGCAGTACTTC. This translates into CANQGETGSYEQYF.

The chain carries TRBV5-1 and TRBJ2-7, with TRBD2 matching over 10 bases. The V gene's germline CDR1 is SGHRS and CDR2 YFSETQ. The CDR3 has 16 amino acids. J gave up 6 bases and V 2 bases, and 11 bases lay outside the gene matches. CDR3 sequence (DNA): TGCGCCAGCAGCTTATACATCGGGACTAGCGAAGGCGAGCAGTACTTC. Its translation: CASSLYIGTSEGEQYF.